This T cell receptor beta chain was obtained from a study of blood T cell repertoires in COVID-19. Background on the study: The cDNA or gDNA used as material had been derived from T cells, B-cell-depleted T cells, or PBMCs.

Trimming removed 0 bases from V and 4 bases from J, with 11 bases in between. This CDR3 is 14 amino acids long. The germline CDR1 and CDR2 sequences are SGHNT and YYREEE (reference sequence). Sequencing was performed with immunoSEQ multiplex PCR; in TCRdb, only in-frame clones are kept and a portion is missing. Among roughly 51,000 clones listed, 70% to 90% were seen once. The sample was peripheral blood. This clonotype was obtained from a woman at least 80 years old with acute or convalescent COVID-19. V usage is TRBV5-4 and J usage is TRBJ2-7, with a tentative D call TRBD1 (7 bases). Here the CDR3 DNA reads TGTGCCAGCAGCTTGGGACAGGGAGGTTACGAGCAGTACTTC. Its protein is CASSLGQGGYEQYF. Supplemented by reference TRBV5-4 and TRBJ2-7, the full variable domain reads ETGVTQSPTHLIKTRGQQVTLRCSSQSGHNTVSWYQQALGQGPQFIFQYYREEENGRGNFPPRFSGLQFPNYSSELNVNALELDDSALYLCASSLGQGGYEQYFGPGTRLTVT.